These 27 T cell receptor beta chains were sequenced from one sample in a study of T cell changes during pregnancy in multiple sclerosis. The data were produced by immunoSEQ multiplex PCR, yet TCRdb's version contains in-frame clones alone and is incomplete. The sample includes tens of thousands of clones, 75% to 90% of them seen just once. The starting material was CD4+ T cells from peripheral blood mononuclear cells, obtained in the first trimester of pregnancy. These receptors were collected from a female donor with multiple sclerosis, enrolled in a pregnancy study.

The rearrangement uses TRBV2 and TRBJ2-7; 9 bases are a match to TRBD1. V shed 4 bases, J shed 6 bases, and the junction held 13 bases outside the gene matches. The CDR3 is made up of 16 amino acids. Looked up from germline, CDR1 is SNHLY and CDR2 is FYNNEI. CDR3 sequence reads: CASSGPRQGVSGEQYF. The CDR3 DNA reads TGTGCCAGCAGTGGTCCTCGACAGGGGGTTTCCGGCGAGCAGTACTTC. Based on the CDR3 plus reference TRBV2 and TRBJ2-7, the full variable domain is EPEVTQTPSHQVTQMGQEVILRCVPISNHLYFYWYRQILGQKVEFLVSFYNNEISEKSEIFDDQFSVERPDGSNFTLKIRSTKLEDSAMYFCASSGPRQGVSGEQYFGPGTRLTVT.

CDR3 amino acids: CATVAGSQPQHF. DNA of the CDR3: TGTGCCACCGTAGCGGGGAGTCAGCCCCAGCATTTT. The V call is TRBV28, the J call TRBJ1-5; no clear D gene. V lost 10 bases to trimming and J lost 6 bases, with 13 bases between them. Germline lookup yields CDR1 MDHEN and CDR2 SYDVKM. The CDR3 runs 12 residues.

The chain uses TRBV2 and TRBJ2-3; 10 bases are a match to TRBD1. The CDR3 is made up of 13 amino acids. V lost 6 bases to trimming and J lost 3 bases; unmatched junction nucleotides: 0. CDR1 SNHLY and CDR2 FYNNEI come from the germline V gene. CDR3 sequence reads: CASRGQGTDTQYF. As DNA, the CDR3 is TGTGCCAGCAGGGGACAGGGGACAGATACGCAGTATTTT.

The V and J genes are TRBV6-1 and TRBJ2-3; possible D gene TRBD1, 6 bases. Germline V lookup: CDR1 MNHNS, CDR2 SASEGT. Trimming took 5 bases from V and 4 from J, leaving 10 bases between them. The CDR3 sequence is 13 residues long. CDR3 sequence reads: CASSRNRADTQYF. DNA of the CDR3: TGTGCCAGCAGTCGAAACAGGGCAGATACGCAGTATTTT.

The chain joins TRBV2 to TRBJ2-3; TRBD2 matches at 8 bases. The CDR3 is 17 amino acids. Germline CDR1 is SNHLY and CDR2 is FYNNEI. V shed 1 base, J shed 0 bases, and the junction held 6 bases outside the gene matches. CDR3 sequence reads: CASSEGLAGSSTDTQYF. In nucleotides, the CDR3 is TGTGCCAGCAGTGAAGGGCTAGCGGGTAGTAGCACAGATACGCAGTATTTT. The full variable domain, its missing parts supplied by reference TRBV2 and TRBJ2-3, is EPEVTQTPSHQVTQMGQEVILRCVPISNHLYFYWYRQILGQKVEFLVSFYNNEISEKSEIFDDQFSVERPDGSNFTLKIRSTKLEDSAMYFCASSEGLAGSSTDTQYFGPGTRLTVL.

V is TRBV5-1 and J is TRBJ1-1; D not resolved. Trimming stripped 2 bases from V and 4 bases from J, with 9 bases between. The CDR3 totals 13 residues. Germline-derived CDR1 and CDR2 are SGHRS and YFSETQ. The chain's CDR3 is CASSLAGPTEAFF. DNA of the CDR3: TGCGCCAGCAGCTTAGCAGGCCCCACTGAAGCTTTCTTT.

A few counts support this clone. The CDR3: CASCLGRGGNQPQHF. The CDR3, as DNA: TGTGCCAGCTGCTTAGGCAGGGGAGGGAACCAGCCCCAGCATTTT. V and J are TRBV2 and TRBJ1-5, with D perhaps TRBD1 (6 bases). CDR1 SNHLY and CDR2 FYNNEI come from the germline V gene. Trimming cost V 8 bases and J 7 bases, with 21 bases left between them. This CDR3 comprises 15 residues.

J is TRBJ1-2 and V is TRBV12-5; weak D call: TRBD1 (5 bases). V was pared by 1 base and J by 8 bases, with 20 bases between. Germline lookup yields CDR1 LGHNT and CDR2 FRNRAP. The CDR3 consists of 16 residues. CDR3 residues: CASGLATTGYVRGYTF. CDR3 in DNA: TGTGCTAGTGGTTTGGCCACTACAGGATATGTGAGGGGCTACACCTTC. The full variable domain, in which reference TRBV12-5 and TRBJ1-2 provide the parts outside the CDR3, is DARVTQTPRHKVTEMGQEVTMRCQPILGHNTVFWYRQTMMQGLELLAYFRNRAPLDDSGMPKDRFSAEMPDATLATLKIQPSEPRDSAVYFCASGLATTGYVRGYTFGSGTRLTVV.

The chain combines TRBV19 with TRBJ2-1; 9 nucleotides agree with TRBD1. The CDR3 contains 14 residues. The germline gives CDR1 LNHDA, CDR2 SQIVND (reference sequence). V shed 7 bases, J shed 7 bases, and the junction held 8 bases outside the gene matches. The CDR3 reads CASTQTGGRNEQFF. As DNA, the CDR3 is TGTGCCAGTACCCAGACAGGGGGAAGAAATGAGCAGTTCTTC. The variable domain in full, completed from reference TRBV19 and TRBJ2-1, reads DGGITQSPKYLFRKEGQNVTLSCEQNLNHDAMYWYRQDPGQGLRLIYYSQIVNDFQKGDIAEGYSVSREKKESFPLTVTSAQKNPTAFYLCASTQTGGRNEQFFGPGTRLTVL.

The genes are TRBV10-3 and TRBJ2-5; TRBD1 is a possible D gene (6 bases). Germline CDR1 is ENHRY and CDR2 is SYGVKD. The CDR3 extends over 12 amino acids. With 6 bases removed from V and 2 bases from J, the gap between germline ends came to 7 bases. CDR3 protein: CAIRGQQETQYF. CDR3 DNA: TGTGCCATCAGAGGACAGCAAGAGACCCAGTACTTC.

This clone was picked up a small number of times. V gene TRBV4-1 combines with J gene TRBJ1-2, with 8 nucleotides matching TRBD1. This CDR3 has 18 amino acids. Germline lookup yields CDR1 MGHRA and CDR2 YSYEKL. Unmatched junction bases numbered 11, after V lost 0 bases and J lost 2 bases. This chain's CDR3 is CASSQETLDRGENYGYTF. CDR3 sequence (DNA): TGCGCCAGCAGCCAAGAGACCCTTGACAGGGGCGAAAACTATGGCTACACCTTC.

This CDR3 is CASSRLLDRANEKLFF. CDR3 coding DNA: TGTGCCAGCAGTCGCCTCTTGGACAGGGCTAATGAAAAACTGTTTTTT. The chain combines TRBV6-6 with TRBJ1-4; 8 bases fit TRBD1. Germline V gene sequence: CDR1 MNHNY, CDR2 SVGAGI (reference sequence). CDR3 length: 16 amino acids. J gave up 3 bases and V 5 bases, and 8 bases lay outside the gene matches.

This clone showed up just once. The chain joins TRBV21-1 to TRBJ2-7; TRBD2, as called in the table, went unchecked against the DNA. TRBV21-1 is given as a pseudogene. The CDR3 contains 15 residues. CDR3 region: CASDRLAHISYEQYF. The CDR3, as DNA: TGTGCCAGCGATCGACTAGCGCATATCTCCTACGAGCAGTACTTC.

The V gene is TRBV5-4, the J gene TRBJ2-4, with a tentative D call TRBD2 (6 bases). V dropped 3 bases and J dropped 9 bases, with 13 bases sitting between them. The CDR3 extends over 13 amino acids. Germline values: CDR1 SGHNT, CDR2 YYREEE (reference sequence). The CDR3 is CASSWDGGPIQYF. The CDR3 bases are TGTGCCAGCAGCTGGGACGGGGGTCCCATTCAGTACTTC.

This sequence joins TRBV5-5 and TRBJ1-2; TRBD1 aligns across 9 bases. The CDR3 sequence is 13 residues long. J gave up 4 bases and V 5 bases, and 3 bases lay outside the gene matches. Germline V CDR1 and CDR2: SGHKS, YYEKEE (reference sequence). Here the CDR3 reads CASRTTGGYGYTF. CDR3 coding DNA: TGTGCCAGCAGAACGACAGGGGGCTATGGCTACACCTTC.

This clone has just one count. The genes are TRBV19 and TRBJ2-3; the match to TRBD2 covers 9 bases. The V gene's germline CDR1 is LNHDA and CDR2 SQIVND (reference sequence). Trimming took 4 bases from V and 6 from J; bases not matched to a gene: 11. The CDR3 spans 16 residues. The CDR3 sequence is CASSNLRAGGTDTQYF. CDR3 DNA: TGTGCCAGTAGTAACTTGCGAGCGGGAGGTACGGATACGCAGTATTTT.

This rearrangement joins TRBV11-2 to TRBJ1-5; D unresolved. The length of the CDR3 is 14 residues. Trimming cost V 1 base and J 2 bases, with 6 bases left between them. Germline V gives CDR1 SGHAT, CDR2 FQNNGV. CDR3 in DNA: TGTGCCAGCAGCTTAGGGGCCCGCAATCAGCCCCAGCATTTT. Its protein is CASSLGARNQPQHF.

This clone was seen only once. The chain uses TRBV2 and TRBJ2-1; 9 bases are a match to TRBD2. The ends lost 4 bases at V and 3 bases at J; junction bases unmatched: 4. Germline CDR1 SNHLY, CDR2 FYNNEI. The CDR3 contains 15 residues. The CDR3 is CASSVSGRGYNEQFF. CDR3 nucleotides: TGTGCCAGCAGTGTTAGCGGGAGAGGCTACAATGAGCAGTTCTTC.

V and J are TRBV9 and TRBJ2-7; 10 bases align to TRBD2. The J segment lost 2 bases and the V segment lost 4 bases, leaving 6 bases of the junction unmatched. The CDR3 contains 15 residues. Germline assignment: CDR1 SGDLS and CDR2 YYNGEE. CDR3 nucleotide sequence: TGTGCCAGCAGCTCACGGACTAGCGGTCCCTACGAGCAGTACTTC. Protein product: CASSSRTSGPYEQYF.

This chain uses TRBV16 with TRBJ2-3; 8 positions agree with TRBD2. Trimming removed 3 bases from V and 2 bases from J; junction bases left unmatched: 7. The CDR3 consists of 16 residues. CDR1 and CDR2 from the germline V gene are KGHSY and FQNENV. The CDR3 is CASSQAGRAPTDTQYF. The CDR3 nucleotides are TGTGCCAGCAGCCAGGCCGGGAGGGCCCCCACAGATACGCAGTATTTT.

This chain links TRBV7-6 with TRBJ2-7; tentatively, D is TRBD1 (6 bases). V gave up 5 bases and J gave up 4 bases, with 9 bases separating them. The CDR3 covers 12 residues. CDR1 SGHVS and CDR2 FNYEAQ come from the germline V gene. The CDR3 here is CASSATGYEQYF. The DNA for the CDR3 is TGTGCCAGCAGCGCTACAGGGTACGAGCAGTACTTC.

The chain employs TRBV18 and TRBJ2-2; no reliable D call. The V and J ends lost 6 bases and 2 bases respectively, with 19 bases between them. Per germline, CDR1 KGHSH and CDR2 LQKENI. The CDR3 consists of 17 residues. CDR3 sequence reads: CASSRSYVLGNTGELFF. For the CDR3, the DNA is TGTGCCAGCTCTCGGTCATATGTTCTCGGTAACACCGGGGAGCTGTTTTTT. Complete variable domain (other parts from reference TRBV18 and TRBJ2-2): NAGVMQNPRHLVRRRGQEARLRCSPMKGHSHVYWYRQLPEEGLKFMVYLQKENIIDESGMPKERFSAEFPKEGPSILRIQQVVRGDSAAYFCASSRSYVLGNTGELFFGEGSRLTVL.

Notes on this clone: This specimen includes other DNA sequences encoding the same CDR3. The J gene is TRBJ2-7, the V gene TRBV29-1; 7 bases match TRBD2. V lost 4 bases, J lost 5 bases, and 5 bases stayed unmatched. This CDR3 is built from 12 residues. The germline gives CDR1 SQVTM, CDR2 ANQGSEA. For the CDR3, the DNA is TGCAGCGTTGGGCAGGGAGGGGACGAGCAGTACTTC. Translated: CSVGQGGDEQYF.

CDR3 amino acids: CASSLGQGLVKETQYF. In DNA, the CDR3 is TGCGCCAGCAGCTTGGGACAGGGTTTGGTCAAAGAGACCCAGTACTTC. The rearrangement joins TRBV5-1 to TRBJ2-5; 7 positions match TRBD1. This CDR3 region has 16 residues. V dropped 0 bases and J dropped 3; count of bases not matched to a gene: 8. Germline V gene sequence: CDR1 SGHRS, CDR2 YFSETQ.

The chain has TRBV6-6 and TRBJ1-3; possibly TRBD1 for D (6 bases). CDR1 and CDR2 from the germline V gene are MNHNY and SVGAGI (reference sequence). The CDR3 spans 14 residues. Trimming pared 10 bases from V and 0 bases from J, leaving 13 bases between. CDR3 bases: TGTGCCACCAAGGGGGAAAGCTCTGGAAACACCATATATTTT. It encodes CATKGESSGNTIYF.

This sequence joins TRBV6-5 and TRBJ1-2; D not certain. The germline gives CDR1 MNHEY, CDR2 SVGAGI. The CDR3 covers 16 residues. V was trimmed by 0 bases and J by 0 bases, leaving 11 bases between them. CDR3 in amino acids: CASSYSVTLANYGYTF. CDR3 coding DNA: TGTGCCAGCAGTTACTCCGTCACGTTAGCTAACTATGGCTACACCTTC.

The V and J genes are TRBV18 and TRBJ2-1; weak D call: TRBD1 (6 bases). V shed 4 bases and J shed 3 bases, with 13 bases lying between them. This CDR3 has 15 amino acids. Germline-derived CDR1 and CDR2 are KGHSH and LQKENI. The chain's CDR3 is CASSLAGTSYNEQFF. In DNA form, the CDR3 reads TGTGCCAGCTCACTCGCCGGGACAAGCTACAATGAGCAGTTCTTC.